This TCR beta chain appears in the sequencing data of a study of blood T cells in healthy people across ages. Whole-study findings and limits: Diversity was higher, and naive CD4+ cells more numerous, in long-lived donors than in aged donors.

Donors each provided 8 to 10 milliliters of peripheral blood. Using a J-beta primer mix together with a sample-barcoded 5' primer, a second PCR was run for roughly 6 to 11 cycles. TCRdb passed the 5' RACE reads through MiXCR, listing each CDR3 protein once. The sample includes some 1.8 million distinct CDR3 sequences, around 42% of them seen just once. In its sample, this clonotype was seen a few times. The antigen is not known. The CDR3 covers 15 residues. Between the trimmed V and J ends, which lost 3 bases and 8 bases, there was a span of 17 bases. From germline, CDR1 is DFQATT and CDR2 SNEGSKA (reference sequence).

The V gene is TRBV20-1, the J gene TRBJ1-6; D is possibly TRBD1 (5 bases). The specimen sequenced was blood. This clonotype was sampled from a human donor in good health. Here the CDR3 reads CSASSPSTADSPLHF. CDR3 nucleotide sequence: TGCAGTGCTAGTTCCCCCTCGACAGCCGATTCACCCCTCCACTTT.